The entry below gives a single T cell receptor beta chain sequence along with its context. Its target is unknown. Here immunoSEQ multiplex PCR was the method, and the copy in TCRdb shows in-frame clones only, minus some. Among over 120,000 clones listed, over 85% were seen once. This record comes from a study of T cell responses to AZD1222 COVID-19 vaccine. Study results and caveats: A mostly white British donor set with more females was recruited, and clonal diversity was possibly underestimated. Spike-specific TCR breadth and depth grew following two AZD1222 doses.

The V gene's germline CDR1 is MDHEN and CDR2 SYDVKM. The CDR3 spans 15 residues. V was cut by 3 bases and J by 1 base, with 10 bases left in between. The starting material was peripheral blood, obtained on day 0 of AZD1222 vaccination. This sequence originates from an adult in good health. The V gene is TRBV28, the J gene TRBJ2-1; a weak D match, TRBD2 (6 bases). The CDR3 region has the DNA TGTGCCAGCAGTTTCGGGACTTTTTCCTACAATGAGCAGTTCTTC. This translates into CASSFGTFSYNEQFF.